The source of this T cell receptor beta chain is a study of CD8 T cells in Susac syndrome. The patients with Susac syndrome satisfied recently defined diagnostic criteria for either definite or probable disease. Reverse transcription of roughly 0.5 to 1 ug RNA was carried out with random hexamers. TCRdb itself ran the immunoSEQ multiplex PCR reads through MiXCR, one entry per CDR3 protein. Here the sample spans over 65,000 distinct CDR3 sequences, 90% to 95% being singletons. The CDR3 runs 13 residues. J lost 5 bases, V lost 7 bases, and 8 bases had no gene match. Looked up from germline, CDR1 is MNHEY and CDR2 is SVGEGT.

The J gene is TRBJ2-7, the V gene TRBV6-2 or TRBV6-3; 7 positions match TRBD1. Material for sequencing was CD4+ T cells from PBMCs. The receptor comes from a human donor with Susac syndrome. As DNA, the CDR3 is TGTGCCAGCATCGGGACAGCCGTCCACGAGCAGTACTTC. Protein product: CASIGTAVHEQYF.